The 5 T cell receptor beta chains below come from one sample, sequenced in a study of T cell changes during pregnancy in multiple sclerosis. Assay: immunoSEQ multiplex PCR; the TCRdb copy retains only in-frame clones and omits some. The sample lists tens of thousands of clones; more than 90% were seen once. Sequencing was performed on peripheral blood, taken in the first trimester of pregnancy. The receptor source for this set is a female donor in good health, enrolled as a control in a pregnancy study.

The rearrangement links TRBV6-6 to TRBJ2-5, with 9 bases identical to TRBD2. The CDR3 sequence is 16 residues long. CDR1 and CDR2 (germline): MNHNY, SVGAGI (reference sequence). The J segment lost 6 bases and the V segment lost 2 bases, leaving 10 bases of the junction unmatched. This CDR3 is CASSYRVAGVVKTQYF. The CDR3 bases are TGTGCCAGCAGTTACCGGGTAGCGGGAGTAGTGAAGACCCAGTACTTC.

The genes are TRBV5-4 and TRBJ1-5, with D tentatively TRBD1 (6 bases). Germline V gene data show CDR1 as SGHNT and CDR2 as YYREEE (reference sequence). The germline V and J ends were trimmed by 3 bases and 3 bases, with 13 bases remaining between them. This CDR3 is 15 amino acids long. The CDR3 nucleotides are TGTGCCAGCAGCTCGGGGGGGCGGGACAATCAGCCCCAGCATTTT. Its translation: CASSSGGRDNQPQHF.

The J gene is TRBJ2-1, the V gene TRBV27; D is possibly TRBD1 (5 bases). The germline V gene has CDR1 MNHEY and CDR2 SMNVEV (reference sequence). The V gene lost 2 bases and the J gene lost 0 bases, with 8 bases spanning the gap. This CDR3 has 15 residues. The CDR3 nucleotides read TGTGCCAGCAGTTTAACAGGCAGCTCCTACAATGAGCAGTTCTTC. Translating it yields CASSLTGSSYNEQFF.

The CDR3 reads CATWGGVANEQFF. As DNA, the CDR3 is TGTGCCACCTGGGGGGGGGTAGCCAATGAGCAGTTCTTC. This sequence joins TRBV2 and TRBJ2-1; 7 bases are shared with TRBD2. The V gene end was trimmed by 10 bases and the J gene end by 6 bases; junction bases not matched to a gene: 9. This CDR3 contains 13 residues. Germline CDR1 is SNHLY and CDR2 is FYNNEI. Using reference TRBV2 and TRBJ2-1 for the parts outside the CDR3, the full variable domain is EPEVTQTPSHQVTQMGQEVILRCVPISNHLYFYWYRQILGQKVEFLVSFYNNEISEKSEIFDDQFSVERPDGSNFTLKIRSTKLEDSAMYFCATWGGVANEQFFGPGTRLTVL.

The rearrangement links TRBV7-3 to TRBJ1-1; 7 positions match TRBD1. The CDR3 sequence is 14 residues long. V trimming: 2 bases; J trimming: 5 bases; junction bases outside the gene matches: 5. Germline V gives CDR1 SGHTA, CDR2 FQGTGA. This CDR3 is CASSLRQGGTEAFF. DNA for the CDR3: TGTGCCAGCAGCTTACGACAGGGTGGGACTGAAGCTTTCTTT.